Listed below are T cell receptor beta chains from one sample, sequenced in a study of blood T cell repertoires in COVID-19. TCRdb's copy holds only in-frame clones and misses some; the assay was immunoSEQ multiplex PCR. The sample has around 440,000 clones, about 87% seen once. Material for sequencing was peripheral blood. The source of these receptors is a woman aged 50 to 60 with COVID-19, enrolled during active disease. The CDR3 runs from the conserved cysteine through the conserved F or W. Each record gives: J gene, V gene, clone size, D gene, CDR3 protein, CDR3 DNA. The D gene is left open where the match is weak. Clone sizes are given selectively: once, few, many, or a class where the clone is expanded.

J gene: TRBJ1-4; V gene: TRBV4-1; clone size: NA; D gene: NA; CDR3 protein: CASSPAGFGKLFF; CDR3 DNA: TGCGCCAGCAGTCCCGCCGGGTTTGGAAAACTGTTTTTT
J gene: TRBJ2-3; V gene: TRBV18; clone size: once; D gene: TRBD1; CDR3 protein: CASSPGTGGTDTQYF; CDR3 DNA: TGTGCCAGCTCACCCGGGACAGGGGGCACAGATACGCAGTATTTT
J gene: TRBJ1-2; V gene: TRBV4-1; clone size: NA; D gene: TRBD1; CDR3 protein: CASSQGVRDRGPRGYTF; CDR3 DNA: TGCGCCAGCAGCCAAGGGGTCCGGGACAGGGGGCCGAGGGGCTACACCTTC
J gene: TRBJ2-7; V gene: TRBV7-9; clone size: NA; D gene: TRBD2; CDR3 protein: CASSSGGLSTYEQYF; CDR3 DNA: TGTGCCAGCAGCTCGGGGGGGCTGTCGACCTACGAGCAGTACTTC
J gene: TRBJ2-7; V gene: TRBV6-2/TRBV6-3; clone size: NA; D gene: NA; CDR3 protein: CASSFLKTVPSVWEQYF; CDR3 DNA: TGTGCCAGCAGCTTCCTTAAGACAGTCCCCTCTGTTTGGGAGCAGTACTTC
J gene: TRBJ1-6; V gene: TRBV5-8; clone size: NA; D gene: TRBD1; CDR3 protein: CASSPEGGRGPYSPLHF; CDR3 DNA: TGTGCCAGCAGCCCAGAGGGGGGCAGGGGGCCTTATTCACCCCTCCACTTT
J gene: TRBJ1-1; V gene: TRBV21-1; clone size: NA; D gene: NA; CDR3 protein: CASSKARGVSNTEAFF; CDR3 DNA: TGTGCCAGCAGCAAAGCGCGGGGGGTGTCGAACACTGAAGCTTTCTTT
J gene: TRBJ1-6; V gene: TRBV4-1; clone size: NA; D gene: NA; CDR3 protein: CASSQGKEVGSPLHF; CDR3 DNA: TGCGCCAGCAGCCAAGGGAAAGAGGTGGGTTCACCCCTCCACTTT
J gene: TRBJ1-6; V gene: TRBV28; clone size: NA; D gene: TRBD1; CDR3 protein: CASRKTGAYNSPLHF; CDR3 DNA: TGTGCCAGCAGAAAAACAGGGGCCTATAATTCACCCCTCCACTTT
J gene: TRBJ2-2; V gene: TRBV30; clone size: NA; D gene: NA; CDR3 protein: CAGARDIWTGELFF; CDR3 DNA: TGTGCCGGAGCCCGGGACATCTGGACCGGGGAGCTGTTTTTT
J gene: TRBJ2-7; V gene: TRBV9; clone size: NA; D gene: NA; CDR3 protein: CASSVGDKGYYEQYF; CDR3 DNA: TGTGCCAGCAGCGTAGGGGACAAGGGGTACTACGAGCAGTACTTC
J gene: TRBJ1-2; V gene: TRBV29-1; clone size: NA; D gene: NA; CDR3 protein: CSVDEDGYTF; CDR3 DNA: TGCAGCGTTGACGAGGATGGCTACACCTTC
J gene: TRBJ2-3; V gene: TRBV5-1; clone size: NA; D gene: TRBD2; CDR3 protein: CASQTSGGLTDTQYF; CDR3 DNA: TGCGCCAGCCAGACTAGCGGGGGCCTCACAGATACGCAGTATTTT
J gene: TRBJ1-2; V gene: TRBV15; clone size: NA; D gene: NA; CDR3 protein: CATSLRGFYGYTF; CDR3 DNA: TGTGCCACCAGTCTCAGGGGTTTCTATGGCTACACCTTC
J gene: TRBJ2-7; V gene: TRBV27; clone size: NA; D gene: TRBD2; CDR3 protein: CASSPGLAGGPMPYEQYF; CDR3 DNA: TGTGCCAGCAGCCCAGGACTAGCGGGGGGCCCTATGCCCTACGAGCAGTACTTC
J gene: TRBJ2-7; V gene: TRBV6-6; clone size: NA; D gene: TRBD2; CDR3 protein: CASSLTGGRGEDTYEQYF; CDR3 DNA: TGTGCCAGCAGTCTGACGGGAGGCCGAGGCGAGGACACCTACGAGCAGTACTTC